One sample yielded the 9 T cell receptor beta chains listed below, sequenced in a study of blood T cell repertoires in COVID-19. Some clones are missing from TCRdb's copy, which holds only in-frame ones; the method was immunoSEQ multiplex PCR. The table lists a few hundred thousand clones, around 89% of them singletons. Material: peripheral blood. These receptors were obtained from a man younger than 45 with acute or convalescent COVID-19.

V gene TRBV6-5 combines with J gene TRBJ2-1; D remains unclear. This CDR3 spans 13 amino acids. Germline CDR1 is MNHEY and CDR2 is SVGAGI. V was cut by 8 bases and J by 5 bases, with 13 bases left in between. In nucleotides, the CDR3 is TGTGCCAGCCTAGACGGTAACAACAATGAGCAGTTCTTC. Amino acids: CASLDGNNNEQFF.

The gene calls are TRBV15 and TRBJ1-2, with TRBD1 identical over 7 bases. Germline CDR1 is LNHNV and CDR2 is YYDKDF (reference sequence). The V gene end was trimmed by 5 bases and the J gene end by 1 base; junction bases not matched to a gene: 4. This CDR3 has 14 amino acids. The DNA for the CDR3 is TGTGCCACCAGCTTGCGACAGGGTAACTATGGCTACACCTTC. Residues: CATSLRQGNYGYTF.

CDR3 loop: CASSFRGTDTIYF. CDR3 nucleotides: TGTGCCAGCAGTTTCAGGGGGACGGACACCATATATTTT. The chain combines TRBV12-3 or TRBV12-4 with TRBJ1-3; the match to TRBD1 covers 7 bases. The CDR3 spans 13 residues. V dropped 3 bases and J dropped 8; count of bases not matched to a gene: 4.

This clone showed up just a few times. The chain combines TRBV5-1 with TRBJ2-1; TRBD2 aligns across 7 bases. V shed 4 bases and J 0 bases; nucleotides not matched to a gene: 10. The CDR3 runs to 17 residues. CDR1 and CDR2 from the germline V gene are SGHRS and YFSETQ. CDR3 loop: CASSRDSSGSSYNEQFF. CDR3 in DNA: TGCGCCAGCAGCCGTGACTCTAGCGGTAGCTCCTACAATGAGCAGTTCTTC. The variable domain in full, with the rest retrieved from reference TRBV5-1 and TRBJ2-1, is KAGVTQTPRYLIKTRGQQVTLSCSPISGHRSVSWYQQTPGQGLQFLFEYFSETQRNKGNFPGRFSGRQFSNSRSEMNVSTLELGDSALYLCASSRDSSGSSYNEQFFGPGTRLTVL.

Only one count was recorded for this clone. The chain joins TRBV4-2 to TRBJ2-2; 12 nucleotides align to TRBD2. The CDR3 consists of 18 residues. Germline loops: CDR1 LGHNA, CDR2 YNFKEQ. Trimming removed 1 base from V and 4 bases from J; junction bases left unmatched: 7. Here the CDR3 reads CASSQGFLAGGVTGELFF. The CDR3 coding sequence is TGTGCCAGCAGCCAAGGGTTCCTAGCGGGAGGGGTCACCGGGGAGCTGTTTTTT.

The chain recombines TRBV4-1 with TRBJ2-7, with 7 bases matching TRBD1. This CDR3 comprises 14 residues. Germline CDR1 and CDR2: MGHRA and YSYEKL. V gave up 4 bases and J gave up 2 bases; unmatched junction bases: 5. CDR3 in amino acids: CASSLGTEAYEQYF. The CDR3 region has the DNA TGCGCCAGCAGCCTTGGGACAGAAGCCTACGAGCAGTACTTC.

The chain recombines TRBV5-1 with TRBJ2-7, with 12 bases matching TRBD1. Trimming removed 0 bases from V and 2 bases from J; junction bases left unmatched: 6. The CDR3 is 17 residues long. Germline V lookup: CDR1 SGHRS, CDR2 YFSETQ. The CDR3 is CASSLVGQGAPPYEQYF. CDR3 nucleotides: TGCGCCAGCAGCTTGGTGGGACAGGGGGCGCCTCCCTACGAGCAGTACTTC.

The chain's CDR3 is CASSWTSGRETQYF. The CDR3 DNA is TGTGCCAGCAGTTGGACTAGCGGTCGGGAGACCCAGTACTTC. The chain carries TRBV2 and TRBJ2-5; 10 bases are a match to TRBD2. The V gene's germline CDR1 is SNHLY and CDR2 FYNNEI. V was pared by 5 bases and J by 5 bases, with 5 bases of the junction left unmatched. This CDR3 comprises 14 residues. The full variable domain, in which reference TRBV2 and TRBJ2-5 provide the parts outside the CDR3, is EPEVTQTPSHQVTQMGQEVILRCVPISNHLYFYWYRQILGQKVEFLVSFYNNEISEKSEIFDDQFSVERPDGSNFTLKIRSTKLEDSAMYFCASSWTSGRETQYFGPGTRLLVL.

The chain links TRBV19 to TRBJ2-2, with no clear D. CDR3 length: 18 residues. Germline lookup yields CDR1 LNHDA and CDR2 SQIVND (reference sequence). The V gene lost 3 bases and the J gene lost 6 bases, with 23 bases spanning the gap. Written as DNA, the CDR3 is TGTGCCAGTAGTATGTGGAGACTTGGTGCTAGTAGTTCCGGGGAGCTGTTTTTT. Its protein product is CASSMWRLGASSSGELFF.